A selection of T cell receptor beta chains follows, all from one sample in a study of PD-1 blockade in classical Hodgkin lymphoma. TCRdb's copy holds only in-frame clones and misses some; the assay was immunoSEQ multiplex PCR. The sample carries some 70,000 clones, over 90% recorded once. The specimen sequenced was peripheral blood mononuclear cells (PBMCs). The receptors here all came from a human donor with classical Hodgkin lymphoma. The CDR3 runs from the conserved cysteine through the conserved F or W. The D gene is left open where the match is weak. For some rows the clone size is stated as once, few or many, or as a class when expanded; others skip it.

abundance: .; d_gene: .; j_gene: TRBJ1-2; v_gene: TRBV5-6; CDR3nt: TGTGCCAGCAGCTTGCCCGGGGGGAACTATGGCTACACCTTC; CDR3aa: CASSLPGGNYGYTF
abundance: few; d_gene: .; j_gene: TRBJ1-1; v_gene: TRBV18; CDR3nt: TGTGCCAGCTCCCAAGGGGGGCCGAACACTGAAGCTTTCTTT; CDR3aa: CASSQGGPNTEAFF
abundance: .; d_gene: .; j_gene: TRBJ2-1; v_gene: TRBV5-8; CDR3nt: TGTGCCAGCAGCGGGGGGGCAGTCTCCTACAATGAGCAGTTCTTC; CDR3aa: CASSGGAVSYNEQFF
abundance: .; d_gene: TRBD1; j_gene: TRBJ1-2; v_gene: TRBV5-5; CDR3nt: TGTGCCAGCAGCTTGGAGGGGGCGTATGGCTACACCTTC; CDR3aa: CASSLEGAYGYTF
abundance: once; d_gene: .; j_gene: TRBJ1-5; v_gene: TRBV5-8; CDR3nt: TGTGCCAGCAGCTTTCCCGGGACACTAAATCAGCCCCAGCATTTT; CDR3aa: CASSFPGTLNQPQHF
abundance: .; d_gene: .; j_gene: TRBJ1-2; v_gene: TRBV5-1; CDR3nt: TGCGCCAGCAGCTATAATGACAGGACAACTAACTATGGCTACACCTTC; CDR3aa: CASSYNDRTTNYGYTF
abundance: .; d_gene: TRBD1; j_gene: TRBJ2-7; v_gene: TRBV30; CDR3nt: TGTGCCTGGAGTGCGGGACAGGGGGCGGAGCAGTACTTC; CDR3aa: CAWSAGQGAEQYF
abundance: .; d_gene: .; j_gene: TRBJ1-2; v_gene: TRBV28; CDR3nt: TGTGCCAGCAGTTTTCTTCAGGGAAGCTCGAATGGCTACACCTTC; CDR3aa: CASSFLQGSSNGYTF
abundance: once; d_gene: TRBD2; j_gene: TRBJ2-1; v_gene: TRBV7-8; CDR3nt: TGTGCCAGCAGCATGGGACTAGCGGGGACGACTTCCTACAATGAGCAGTTCTTC; CDR3aa: CASSMGLAGTTSYNEQFF
abundance: .; d_gene: TRBD1; j_gene: TRBJ2-1; v_gene: TRBV18; CDR3nt: TGTGCCAGCTCACCATGTTTGTGGACAGGCGGTGACAATGAGCAGTTCTTC; CDR3aa: CASSPCLWTGGDNEQFF
abundance: .; d_gene: .; j_gene: TRBJ1-2; v_gene: TRBV28; CDR3nt: TGTGCCAGCAGTTTTAACTATGGCTACACCTTC; CDR3aa: CASSFNYGYTF
abundance: .; d_gene: .; j_gene: TRBJ1-2; v_gene: TRBV30; CDR3nt: TGTGCCTCAGAACAGGGATTCTATGGCTACACCTTC; CDR3aa: CASEQGFYGYTF
abundance: .; d_gene: .; j_gene: TRBJ2-7; v_gene: TRBV2; CDR3nt: TGTGCCAGCAGTGAGGGTGTGGCAATTGAGGAGCAGTACTTC; CDR3aa: CASSEGVAIEEQYF
abundance: .; d_gene: .; j_gene: TRBJ1-2; v_gene: TRBV18; CDR3nt: TGTGCCAGCTCACCGGAGTCAGGGTATGGCTACACCTTC; CDR3aa: CASSPESGYGYTF
abundance: .; d_gene: TRBD1; j_gene: TRBJ1-2; v_gene: TRBV29-1; CDR3nt: TGCAGCGTCCTAATACAGGGGAGCTATGGCTACACCTTC; CDR3aa: CSVLIQGSYGYTF